Listed below are T cell receptor beta chains from one sample, sequenced in a study of esophageal squamous cell carcinoma under preoperative chemotherapy. TCRdb re-called the PCR reads through MiXCR, storing one row per CDR3 protein. The sample has tens of thousands of distinct CDR3 sequences; roughly half are singletons. The sample was acquired from a patient given preoperative chemotherapy. These receptor sequences come from a human donor with esophageal squamous cell carcinoma. The donor label of this sample is uncertain. The CDR3 runs from the conserved cysteine through the conserved F or W. The D gene is left open where the match is weak. For some rows the clone size is stated as once, few or many, or as a class when expanded; others skip it.

V gene	D gene	J gene	clone size	CDR3 protein
TRBV12-3/TRBV12-4	NA	TRBJ2-1	few	CASRWRSENNEQFF
TRBV12-5	NA	TRBJ2-2	NA	CASGLVEAANTGEQFF
TRBV7-9	NA	TRBJ2-2	NA	CASSQSGGTASTGTLYF
TRBV7-6	NA	TRBJ2-5	NA	CASSLDPAIAGRAKEIQYF
TRBV6-1	TRBD1	NA	NA	CASSAGQVSYEQFF
TRBV7-2	TRBD2	TRBJ2-3	large	CASSSRGLAGNTDTQYF
TRBV7-6	TRBD1	TRBJ1-1	many	CASSLGTGKAFF
TRBV11-3	NA	TRBJ2-3	many	CASSFHLGTDTQYF
TRBV7-3	NA	TRBJ2-4	NA	CASSAGPGGRDQNTQYF
TRBV7-2	TRBD2	NA	NA	CASSFASGSASYEQYF
TRBV7-8	NA	TRBJ2-4	NA	CASSSELRDKNTQYF
TRBV27	NA	NA	NA	CASSTAVWLYNEQFF
TRBV6-2/TRBV6-3	NA	NA	many	CASSLVNSYEQYF
TRBV10-2	TRBD1	TRBJ2-6	NA	CASSDRASGANVLTF
TRBV6-4	TRBD1	NA	NA	CASSEGGQGYNEQYF
TRBV7-8	TRBD2	TRBJ2-5	NA	CASRGGGDLDPDTQYF
TRBV7-3	TRBD2	TRBJ2-4	NA	CASSVGPAGGVKEIQYF
TRBV10-2	TRBD1	TRBJ2-1	many	CASRAGTGGPYNEQFF
TRBV7-6	NA	TRBJ2-3	medium-sized	CASSHGAVGDTQYF
TRBV28	NA	TRBJ1-1	few	CASSLSVRLEAFF
TRBV28	NA	TRBJ1-6	few	CASSREARNSPLHF
TRBV7-2	NA	TRBJ2-4	NA	CGGGLLGCDQNIQYF
TRBV10-3	NA	TRBJ2-2	NA	CAISHEQVNTGALFF
TRBV5-1	TRBD1	TRBJ2-3	NA	CASSLVGTGTDTQYF
TRBV7-6	TRBD2	TRBJ2-1	many	CASSLAAGVYEQFF
TRBV7-9	TRBD2	TRBJ2-5	NA	CASAGGGGSSQETQYF
TRBV6-1	TRBD1	TRBJ1-2	few	CASSEPGQGSGYTF
TRBV27	NA	NA	NA	CASSLSQGFSIYEQYF
TRBV12-3/TRBV12-4	TRBD2	TRBJ2-7	many	CASSFSGDVGSYEQYF
TRBV6-4	NA	TRBJ2-4	many	CASSDSTGLHGDNIQYF
TRBV7-2	NA	TRBJ2-7	NA	CASSSQGTNEQYF
TRBV5-1	NA	TRBJ2-5	NA	CASSQGGAETQYF
TRBV7-6	NA	TRBJ2-5	NA	CAASLWGRDQETQYF
TRBV7-2	TRBD2	TRBJ2-2	NA	CASSLTRGLTDELFF
TRBV7-3	TRBD2	TRBJ2-3	many	CASSRIAHRTSGGTDTQYF
TRBV6-1	NA	TRBJ2-7	NA	CASRSLRQGPKSSYEQYF
TRBV7-8	NA	NA	NA	CASGGGSGCSPETQYF